This T cell receptor beta chain was captured by sequencing in a study of identical twins. TCRdb analysed the 5' RACE reads with MiXCR anew, one entry per CDR3 protein. The table has about 720,000 distinct CDR3 sequences, about 9.4% seen once. The CDR3 sequence is 16 residues long. V lost 0 bases and J lost 5, with 14 bases in between. CDR1 and CDR2 (germline): LGHNA, YSLEER. The sample holds many counts of this clonotype. This sample was shared with a second study, whose subject was yellow fever vaccine responses in identical twins.

The rearrangement links TRBV4-3 to TRBJ2-1; D not certain. This clonotype originated in a young woman in good health. Specimen: PBMCs. DNA for the CDR3: TGCGCCAGCAGCCAAGATCTAAGGCTCCTAAACAATGAGCAGTTCTTC. Its translation: CASSQDLRLLNNEQFF.